Sequencing of this TCR beta chain was carried out in a study of cytomegalovirus exposure and HLA in healthy donors. Points from the study as a whole: Common viral pathogens were later found to be apparently linked to several of the most significant clusters. Several V segments, TRBV6-2 and TRBV6-3 among them, could not be told apart and were dropped.

Trimming cost V 6 bases and J 7 bases; bases outside gene matches: 11. Per germline, CDR1 MNHEY and CDR2 SMNVEV (reference sequence). This CDR3 is built from 15 residues. About this clone itself: Its antigen is not identified.

The PCR was carried out with 60 Vbeta primers and 13 Jbeta primers. Sequencing was performed with immunoSEQ multiplex PCR; in TCRdb, only in-frame clones are kept and a portion is missing. The sample has a few hundred thousand clones; about 80% are singletons. V and J are TRBV27 and TRBJ2-3, with 9 bases fitting TRBD1. This receptor was obtained from a girl aged 2-10 years in good health and CMV-seronegative. The source material was PBMCs. The CDR3 loop is CASRLDRGQLHTQYF. DNA for the CDR3: TGTGCCAGCAGACTGGACAGGGGACAGCTCCATACGCAGTATTTT.